This TCR beta chain was found in a study of blood T cell repertoires in COVID-19. Study-wide context: Nucleic acid was either cDNA or gDNA, and it came from T cells, B-cell-depleted T cells, or PBMCs.

The V end lost 1 base, the J end lost 0 bases, and 6 bases lay between the germline ends. The germline gives CDR1 SGHAT, CDR2 FQNNGV. CDR3 length: 14 amino acids. Under the authors' procedure: Nucleated cell counts were estimated from reference gene primer amplification. This table comes from immunoSEQ multiplex PCR, and its TCRdb copy is limited to in-frame clones, with some not included. Clone size and V and J calls were adopted from that table, with D and trimming inferred from the DNA. The sample has tens of thousands of clones, 75% to 90% seen once; the top ten hold around 20%. The V and J genes are TRBV11-2 and TRBJ1-1, with D unresolved. The TCR comes from a woman aged 80 or older with acute or convalescent COVID-19. What was sequenced was peripheral blood. The CDR3 bases are TGTGCCAGCAGCTTAGTCGTAATGAACACTGAAGCTTTCTTT. Protein sequence: CASSLVVMNTEAFF.